This is a list of T cell receptor beta chains from one sample in a study of T cells after yellow fever vaccination. Using its own MiXCR run on the 5' RACE reads, TCRdb lists one record per CDR3 protein. Here the sample spans some 350,000 distinct CDR3 sequences, roughly 4% being singletons. Sequences were derived from PBMCs, sampled 5 days after the yellow fever booster vaccination. The receptors derive from a man between 18 and 35 years old who received the YFV17D yellow fever vaccine. Each CDR3 is given with its conserved first and last residue. The order of the fields is V gene, CDR3 length, J gene, D gene, clone size, CDR3 DNA, CDR3 protein. D genes are given only for firm matches. Clone sizes are given selectively: once, few, many, or a class where the clone is expanded.

v_call: TRBV7-9; cdr3_length: 14; j_call: TRBJ2-1; d_call: .; clone_size: many; cdr3_nt: TGTGCCAGCAGCCCTGGACAGTCCTACAATGAGCAGTTCTTC; cdr3_aa: CASSPGQSYNEQFF
v_call: TRBV2; cdr3_length: 11; j_call: TRBJ2-1; d_call: .; clone_size: .; cdr3_nt: TGTGCCAGCAGTGAAAGGCATGAGCAGTTCTTC; cdr3_aa: CASSERHEQFF
v_call: TRBV11-3; cdr3_length: 13; j_call: TRBJ2-7; d_call: .; clone_size: many; cdr3_nt: TGTGCCAGCAGCTTAGTTCGATTCGGCGAGCAGTACTTC; cdr3_aa: CASSLVRFGEQYF
v_call: TRBV4-2; cdr3_length: 15; j_call: TRBJ1-1; d_call: .; clone_size: .; cdr3_nt: TGTGCCAGCAGCCAAGATGAGAGCACCGGTCAACGGGCTTTCTTT; cdr3_aa: CASSQDESTGQRAFF
v_call: TRBV7-9; cdr3_length: 13; j_call: TRBJ1-1; d_call: TRBD1; clone_size: many; cdr3_nt: TGTGCCAGCAGCTTAGATCGTGGAACAGGGGGCTTCTTT; cdr3_aa: CASSLDRGTGGFF
v_call: TRBV20-1; cdr3_length: 14; j_call: TRBJ2-3; d_call: .; clone_size: few; cdr3_nt: TGCAGTGCTCTGCAGGGGTTCAGCACAGATACGCAGTATTTT; cdr3_aa: CSALQGFSTDTQYF
v_call: TRBV30; cdr3_length: 13; j_call: TRBJ2-3; d_call: .; clone_size: many; cdr3_nt: TGTGCCTGGAGTCGGGGTATGACAGATACGCAGTATTTT; cdr3_aa: CAWSRGMTDTQYF
v_call: TRBV5-1; cdr3_length: 17; j_call: TRBJ2-2; d_call: .; clone_size: .; cdr3_nt: TGCGCCAGCAGCTTGGAGGATGCCCGACTTAACACCGGGGAGCTGTTTTTT; cdr3_aa: CASSLEDARLNTGELFF
v_call: TRBV5-4; cdr3_length: 16; j_call: TRBJ1-2; d_call: TRBD1; clone_size: .; cdr3_nt: TGTGCCAGCAGCTTGGCCCCCGAGACAGGGGCCTATGGCTACACCTTC; cdr3_aa: CASSLAPETGAYGYTF
v_call: TRBV3-1; cdr3_length: 14; j_call: TRBJ2-7; d_call: TRBD1; clone_size: .; cdr3_nt: TGTGCCAGCAGCCGTGGACAGGGTCGGAACGAGCAGTACTTC; cdr3_aa: CASSRGQGRNEQYF
v_call: TRBV5-5; cdr3_length: 16; j_call: TRBJ1-5; d_call: TRBD1; clone_size: .; cdr3_nt: TGTGCCAGCAGCCGGATAGGACAGGGGACAAACCAGCCCCAGCATTTT; cdr3_aa: CASSRIGQGTNQPQHF
v_call: TRBV7-2; cdr3_length: 17; j_call: TRBJ2-2; d_call: TRBD2; clone_size: few; cdr3_nt: TGTGCCAGCAGCTTAGGTGGGCTAGCGGGCCGAAACGGGGAGCTGTTTTTT; cdr3_aa: CASSLGGLAGRNGELFF
v_call: TRBV11-2; cdr3_length: 12; j_call: TRBJ2-5; d_call: .; clone_size: many; cdr3_nt: TGTGCCAGCAGCTTATGGAAGGAGACCCAGTACTTC; cdr3_aa: CASSLWKETQYF
v_call: TRBV27; cdr3_length: 16; j_call: TRBJ2-5; d_call: .; clone_size: .; cdr3_nt: TGTGCCAGCAGTTTATCGAGGGCCAGGGGAGAAGAGACCCAGTACTTC; cdr3_aa: CASSLSRARGEETQYF
v_call: TRBV4-3; cdr3_length: 15; j_call: TRBJ1-5; d_call: .; clone_size: few; cdr3_nt: TGCGCCAGCAGCCAAGATTCTAAGGGGCATCAGCCCCAGCATTTT; cdr3_aa: CASSQDSKGHQPQHF